The subject of this entry is one TCR beta chain. The entry originates in a study of blood T cell repertoires in COVID-19. Study overall: The study drew acute and convalescent COVID-19 samples from the United States, Italy and Spain.

Profiled with immunoSEQ multiplex PCR; TCRdb holds only in-frame clones, not every one. The sample records hundreds of thousands of clones, just under 90% being singletons. Categorization into cohorts depended on clinical history that participants reported. The CDR3 has 14 amino acids. Germline loops: CDR1 LNHDA, CDR2 SQIVND (reference sequence). V dropped 3 bases and J dropped 8 bases, with 14 bases sitting between them. The rearrangement joins TRBV19 to TRBJ2-4, with D perhaps matching TRBD2 (6 bases). The sequence was obtained from a woman in her 50s who had recovered from COVID-19. The sample was PBMCs or T cells enriched from blood (not recorded which). This chain's CDR3 is CASSIFGGEDIQYF. The DNA of the CDR3 is TGTGCCAGTAGTATCTTCGGGGGTGAGGACATTCAGTACTTC.